The 29 T cell receptor beta chains below all came from one sample that was sequenced in a study of shared clonotypes between healthy human individuals. Sequencing was performed with immunoSEQ multiplex PCR; in TCRdb, only in-frame clones are kept and a portion is missing. The sample includes approximately 2,000,000 clones, 85% to 95% seen only once; the top ten take 0.37%. The source material was naive CD4+ T cells from PBMCs. Noted subset: CD45RA+ positively selected. These receptors came from a young man in good health. Some clones in this sample may be carry-over from other donors' samples.

The rearrangement uses TRBV5-1 and TRBJ1-6; a possible D gene is TRBD1 (5 bases). Trimming stripped 0 bases from V and 0 bases from J, with 10 bases between. Germline V gene data show CDR1 as SGHRS and CDR2 as YFSETQ. There are 17 residues in the CDR3. The chain's CDR3 is CASSLEGASSYNSPLHF. The DNA of the CDR3 is TGCGCCAGCAGCTTGGAAGGGGCGAGCTCCTATAATTCACCCCTCCACTTT.

This chain links TRBV19 with TRBJ2-5; 13 bases are a match to TRBD2. The CDR3 spans 15 residues. With 7 bases clipped from V and 2 bases from J, the junction kept 4 bases outside the gene matches. Germline lookup yields CDR1 LNHDA and CDR2 SQIVND (reference sequence). CDR3 coding DNA: TGTGCCAGTACCACTAGCGGGAGGGGACAAGAGACCCAGTACTTC. Its translation: CASTTSGRGQETQYF.

The rearrangement links TRBV14 to TRBJ1-1, with a possible D match to TRBD1 (5 bases). Germline-derived CDR1 and CDR2 are SGHDN and FVKESK. The CDR3 totals 17 residues. V was clipped by 4 bases and J by 0 bases, with 18 bases between them. CDR3 protein: CASSRPPLGGVNTEAFF. In nucleotides, the CDR3 is TGTGCCAGCAGCCGGCCCCCTTTGGGAGGGGTGAACACTGAAGCTTTCTTT. The full variable domain, with the rest looked up from reference TRBV14 and TRBJ1-1, is EAGVTQFPSHSVIEKGQTVTLRCDPISGHDNLYWYRRVMGKEIKFLLHFVKESKQDESGMPNNRFLAERTGGTYSTLKVQPAELEDSGVYFCASSRPPLGGVNTEAFFGQGTRLTVV.

The gene calls are TRBV7-8 and TRBJ1-2, with 7 bases that match TRBD1. The CDR3 sequence is 15 residues long. V shed 4 bases and J 6 bases; nucleotides not matched to a gene: 11. Per the germline V gene, CDR1 is SGHVS and CDR2 is FQNEAQ. Here the CDR3 DNA reads TGTGCCAGCAGCTCCGCAAGACAGGGAAAGGATGGCTACACCTTC. This codes for CASSSARQGKDGYTF.

The chain carries TRBV27 and TRBJ2-5; 7 positions match TRBD1. J gave up 13 bases and V 6 bases, and 14 bases lay outside the gene matches. There are 13 residues in the CDR3. CDR1 MNHEY and CDR2 SMNVEV come from the germline V gene (reference sequence). The CDR3 here is CASSRGTGVSLYF. In DNA form, the CDR3 reads TGTGCCAGCAGCAGGGGTACAGGGGTTTCCCTGTACTTC.

V usage is TRBV29-1 and J usage is TRBJ2-4, with 7 bases that match TRBD2. Germline V gene lookup returns CDR1 SQVTM and CDR2 ANQGSEA. V shed 6 bases, J shed 8 bases, and the junction held 7 bases outside the gene matches. The CDR3 consists of 12 residues. The CDR3 loop reads CSVGEGTDIQYF. The DNA for the CDR3 is TGCAGCGTCGGGGAGGGTACGGACATTCAGTACTTC.

V and J are TRBV11-2 and TRBJ2-1, with TRBD1 as a possible D gene (5 bases). The germline CDR1 and CDR2 sequences are SGHAT and FQNNGV. Trimming cost V 5 bases and J 0 bases, with 17 bases left between them. The CDR3 covers 17 residues. DNA for the CDR3: TGTGCCAGCAGCCCATTTAGGGGCGCGGACTCCTACAATGAGCAGTTCTTC. Its protein is CASSPFRGADSYNEQFF.

The chain is built from TRBV28 and TRBJ2-2; TRBD2 is a possible D gene (5 bases). Trimming left V 8 bases short and J 6 bases short, with 19 bases between. The CDR3 totals 15 residues. From germline, CDR1 is MDHEN and CDR2 SYDVKM. The CDR3 bases are TGTGCCAGCCGGACCGGAGAGGGATGGTCCGGGGAGCTGTTTTTT. Amino acid sequence: CASRTGEGWSGELFF.

The rearrangement uses TRBV6-6 and TRBJ1-1, with 9 bases lining up with TRBD1. Germline CDR1 is MNHNY and CDR2 is SVGAGI (reference sequence). With 9 bases clipped from V and 3 bases from J, the junction kept 5 bases outside the gene matches. This CDR3 spans 13 amino acids. CDR3 sequence: CASETGGHTEAFF. In DNA, the CDR3 is TGTGCCAGTGAGACAGGGGGACACACTGAAGCTTTCTTT.

A single count supports this clone. The chain is built from TRBV19 and TRBJ1-5; tentatively, D is TRBD1 (5 bases). V lost 8 bases and J lost 9, with 17 bases in between. The CDR3 has 13 residues. In germline, CDR1 is LNHDA, CDR2 SQIVND (reference sequence). The CDR3 sequence: CASGEGFGGPQHF. DNA for the CDR3: TGTGCCAGTGGGGAGGGGTTCGGCGGGCCCCAGCATTTT.

Turning to this clone: The same CDR3 can be traced to other DNA sequences in this sample. The rearrangement links TRBV18 to TRBJ1-2, with TRBD1 matching over 7 bases. V shed 1 base and J 4 bases; nucleotides not matched to a gene: 3. CDR1 is KGHSH, CDR2 LQKENI, per germline. CDR3 length: 14 residues. The CDR3 DNA reads TGTGCCAGCTCACCACAGACAGGGCTCTATGGCTACACCTTC. Protein product: CASSPQTGLYGYTF.

In DNA form, the CDR3 reads TGCGCCAGCAGCTCTCGGGAGTCCCATTACGAGCAGTACTTC. Translated, it gives CASSSRESHYEQYF. The gene calls are TRBV5-1 and TRBJ2-7; D is perhaps TRBD2 (6 bases). CDR3 length: 14 residues. Between the trimmed V and J ends, which lost 3 bases and 4 bases, there was a span of 14 bases. Germline CDR1 and CDR2: SGHRS and YFSETQ.

The chain has TRBV30 and TRBJ1-4; 9 positions agree with TRBD1. The CDR3 consists of 13 residues. The V segment lost 5 bases and the J segment 3 bases; nucleotides outside the gene matches: 1. Germline CDR1 GTSNPN, CDR2 SVGIG (reference sequence). The CDR3 region is CAWGQGPNEKLFF. DNA of the CDR3: TGTGCCTGGGGACAGGGGCCTAATGAAAAACTGTTTTTT. Drawing the rest from reference TRBV30 and TRBJ1-4, the complete variable domain is SQTIHQWPATLVQPVGSPLSLECTVEGTSNPNLYWYRQAAGRGLQLLFYSVGIGQISSEVPQNLSASRPQDRQFILSSKKLLLSDSGFYLCAWGQGPNEKLFFGSGTQLSVL.

The chain couples TRBV5-1 to TRBJ2-7; D is perhaps TRBD1 or TRBD2 (5 bases each). Germline V gene lookup returns CDR1 SGHRS and CDR2 YFSETQ. V lost 9 bases and J 0 bases, leaving 13 bases between the germline ends. The CDR3 runs 13 residues. This chain's CDR3 is CATGRDGSYEQYF. CDR3 nucleotides: TGCGCCACCGGCCGGGACGGCTCCTACGAGCAGTACTTC.

This clone was seen only once. The sample holds other DNA sequences that translate to the same CDR3. This chain joins TRBV7-9 and TRBJ1-1, with a tentative D call TRBD1 (6 bases). The CDR3 has 14 amino acids. Germline values: CDR1 SEHNR, CDR2 FQNEAQ (reference sequence). V lost 4 bases, J lost 1 base, and 10 bases lay in between. The CDR3 DNA sequence: TGTGCCAGCAGCTCAAGACAGGAGAACACTGAAGCTTTCTTT. This translates into CASSSRQENTEAFF. Full variable domain (remainder filled in from reference TRBV7-9 and TRBJ1-1): DTGVSQNPRHKITKRGQNVTFRCDPISEHNRLYWYRQTLGQGPEFLTYFQNEAQLEKSRLLSDRFSAERPKGSFSTLEIQRTEQGDSAMYLCASSSRQENTEAFFGQGTRLTVV.

The chain recombines TRBV18 with TRBJ2-3; 7 bases are a match to TRBD1. The V and J ends lost 4 bases and 1 base, in that order; junction bases with no gene match: 5. The CDR3 totals 15 residues. Germline lookup yields CDR1 KGHSH and CDR2 LQKENI. The CDR3 DNA is TGTGCCAGCTCACTTAACCAGGGGGGCACAGATACGCAGTATTTT. Translating gives CASSLNQGGTDTQYF.

Note on this clone: The sample has other DNA sequences that encode this CDR3 too. This chain links TRBV7-2 with TRBJ2-7, with D perhaps TRBD1 or TRBD2 (5 bases each). CDR1 is SGHTA and CDR2 is FQGNSA in the germline V gene. CDR3 length equals 14 residues. Trimming pared 3 bases from V and 1 base from J, leaving 10 bases between. The CDR3 coding sequence is TGTGCCAGCAGCTTGGGACCGGAGTCCTACGAGCAGTACTTC. It specifies CASSLGPESYEQYF. The whole variable domain, filled in from reference TRBV7-2 and TRBJ2-7, reads GAGVSQSPSNKVTEKGKDVELRCDPISGHTALYWYRQSLGQGLEFLIYFQGNSAPDKSGLPSDRFSAERTGGSVSTLTIQRTQQEDSAVYLCASSLGPESYEQYFGPGTRLTVT.

The chain links TRBV5-1 to TRBJ2-4; D ambiguous. The germline gives CDR1 SGHRS, CDR2 YFSETQ. The CDR3 has 16 amino acids. V was cut by 0 bases and J by 0 bases, with 10 bases left in between. CDR3 nucleotides: TGCGCCAGCAGCTTGGGAGAAACCATAGCCAAAAACATTCAGTACTTC. Protein: CASSLGETIAKNIQYF.

This chain uses TRBV30 with TRBJ2-1; 7 bases are shared with TRBD2. The CDR3 length is 14 residues. Looked up from germline, CDR1 is GTSNPN and CDR2 is SVGIG (reference sequence). J lost 9 bases, V lost 3 bases, and 11 bases had no gene match. CDR3 in amino acids: CAWSGGRAWFEQFF. CDR3 coding DNA: TGTGCCTGGAGCGGGGGGAGGGCCTGGTTTGAGCAGTTCTTC. Complete variable domain (other parts from reference TRBV30 and TRBJ2-1): SQTIHQWPATLVQPVGSPLSLECTVEGTSNPNLYWYRQAAGRGLQLLFYSVGIGQISSEVPQNLSASRPQDRQFILSSKKLLLSDSGFYLCAWSGGRAWFEQFFGPGTRLTVL.

The chain combines TRBV2 with TRBJ1-2, with D possibly being TRBD1 (6 bases). The CDR3 runs 13 residues. Looked up from germline, CDR1 is SNHLY and CDR2 is FYNNEI. V lost 6 bases and J lost 8, with 16 bases in between. The CDR3 sequence is CASSYDRTDGYTF. CDR3 coding DNA: TGTGCCAGCAGCTACGACAGGACGGACGGCTACACCTTC.

The CDR3 coding sequence is TGTGCCAGCAGCCCCCCCCAGTCGGATACGCAGTATTTT. Translated, it gives CASSPPQSDTQYF. The chain has TRBV14 and TRBJ2-3; D gene unclear. Per the germline V gene, CDR1 is SGHDN and CDR2 is FVKESK. The CDR3 totals 13 residues. V lost 4 bases to trimming and J lost 6 bases, with 11 bases between them.

To note about this clone: The sample contains more than one DNA sequence encoding this CDR3. The V call is TRBV10-3, the J call TRBJ2-3; TRBD2 might be the D (5 bases). The CDR3 length is 13 residues. Germline CDR1 reads ENHRY; CDR2 reads SYGVKD. V was pared by 3 bases and J by 3 bases, with 7 bases between. The CDR3 here is CAISDRGTDTQYF. CDR3 in DNA: TGTGCCATCAGTGACCGCGGGACAGATACGCAGTATTTT.

This rearrangement joins TRBV4-3 to TRBJ2-2, with TRBD2 matching over 9 bases. This CDR3 is built from 15 residues. V trimming: 3 bases; J trimming: 6 bases; junction bases outside the gene matches: 5. Germline lookup yields CDR1 LGHNA and CDR2 YSLEER. CDR3 nucleotides: TGCGCCAGCAGCCACCCTGGCGGGAGGGCCGGGGAGCTGTTTTTT. It is translated as CASSHPGGRAGELFF.

The chain has TRBV4-2 and TRBJ2-5, with 14 bases that match TRBD2. Germline V gene lookup returns CDR1 LGHNA and CDR2 YNFKEQ. Trimming removed 1 base from V and 5 bases from J; junction bases left unmatched: 3. This CDR3 has 16 amino acids. The CDR3 here is CASSQGTSGRSETQYF. The CDR3 nucleotides read TGTGCCAGCAGCCAAGGGACTAGCGGGAGGTCTGAGACCCAGTACTTC.

The rearrangement uses TRBV2 and TRBJ2-7; D uncertain. This CDR3 region has 15 residues. The V end lost 6 bases, the J end lost 0 bases, and 15 bases lay between the germline ends. CDR1 and CDR2 from the germline V gene are SNHLY and FYNNEI. The CDR3 spells CASSSTALYSYEQYF. The CDR3 region has the DNA TGTGCCAGCAGCAGTACAGCTCTCTACTCCTACGAGCAGTACTTC. Full variable domain (remainder filled in from reference TRBV2 and TRBJ2-7): EPEVTQTPSHQVTQMGQEVILRCVPISNHLYFYWYRQILGQKVEFLVSFYNNEISEKSEIFDDQFSVERPDGSNFTLKIRSTKLEDSAMYFCASSSTALYSYEQYFGPGTRLTVT.

This chain joins TRBV29-1 and TRBJ2-3, with TRBD2 matching 12 bases. This CDR3 has 15 residues. With V trimmed by 1 base and J by 2 bases, 1 base remained unmatched. Germline V lookup: CDR1 SQVTM, CDR2 ANQGSEA. DNA of the CDR3: TGCAGCGTTGAAGGACTAGCGGGAGCCACAGATACGCAGTATTTT. It is translated as CSVEGLAGATDTQYF.

CDR3 in DNA: TGTGCCAGCAGTGCATTGGGGGGCTCAGATACGCAGTATTTT. Residues: CASSALGGSDTQYF. This sequence joins TRBV7-2 and TRBJ2-3, with D perhaps given as TRBD1 or TRBD2 (6 bases each). The CDR3 consists of 14 residues. The germline CDR1 and CDR2 sequences are SGHTA and FQGNSA. Trimming took off 6 bases at V and 4 bases at J, with 14 bases between the two ends. Supplemented by reference TRBV7-2 and TRBJ2-3, the full variable domain reads GAGVSQSPSNKVTEKGKDVELRCDPISGHTALYWYRQSLGQGLEFLIYFQGNSAPDKSGLPSDRFSAERTGGSVSTLTIQRTQQEDSAVYLCASSALGGSDTQYFGPGTRLTVL.

The chain joins TRBV5-4 to TRBJ2-3, with 9 bases lining up with TRBD2. J lost 4 bases, V lost 10 bases, and 13 bases had no gene match. This CDR3 has 15 amino acids. Germline V CDR1 and CDR2: SGHNT, YYREEE (reference sequence). CDR3: CAVRSLAGAPDTQYF. CDR3 in DNA: TGTGCCGTCCGGTCCTTAGCGGGAGCCCCAGATACGCAGTATTTT.

This clone was observed once. The same CDR3 also results from other DNA sequences found in this sample. The chain recombines TRBV2 with TRBJ1-5; 7 nucleotides line up with TRBD1. Germline-derived CDR1 and CDR2 are SNHLY and FYNNEI. The trim removed 4 bases at V and 4 bases at J, leaving 4 bases unmatched. This CDR3 spans 14 amino acids. The CDR3 DNA follows: TGTGCCAGCAGTGGACAGGGCATAAATCAGCCCCAGCATTTT. The encoded protein is CASSGQGINQPQHF.